This TCR beta chain was sequenced during a study of T cell responses to AZD1222 COVID-19 vaccine. The assay was immunoSEQ multiplex PCR, and TCRdb's table has in-frame clones only and misses some. The sample has about 140,000 clones, around 90% seen once; the top ten hold more than 2.5%. The count of this clone is one. Its antigen is unknown. Germline V gives CDR1 SGDLS, CDR2 YYNGEE. V dropped 3 bases and J dropped 4; count of bases not matched to a gene: 7. The CDR3 is 15 residues long. The study, taken as a whole, reports: The CD4 TCRs associated with vaccination extended across spike and predominated at 160-218 and 743-854. Of spike-specific TCRs, nearly half reportedly target regions left unmutated in variants. The donor cohort was predominantly white British with a female majority, and clonal diversity may have been underestimated.

This clonotype originated in an adult in good health. V gene TRBV9 combines with J gene TRBJ1-2, with TRBD1 matching over 9 bases. Sequencing was performed on peripheral blood, taken on day 0 of AZD1222 vaccination. CDR3 loop: CASSASGTGPYGYTF. CDR3 DNA sequence: TGTGCCAGCAGCGCCTCCGGGACAGGGCCCTATGGCTACACCTTC. The full variable domain, in which reference TRBV9 and TRBJ1-2 provide the parts outside the CDR3, is DSGVTQTPKHLITATGQRVTLRCSPRSGDLSVYWYQQSLDQGLQFLIQYYNGEERAKGNILERFSAQQFPDLHSELNLSSLELGDSALYFCASSASGTGPYGYTFGSGTRLTVV.